What follows are 27 T cell receptor beta chains derived from one specimen sequenced in a study of shared clonotypes between healthy human individuals (TCRdb year 2020). Library preparation used the immunoSEQ multiplex PCR assay. TCRdb stores this immuneACCESS table with in-frame sequences only. Part of the clones is absent; in the studies checked, under half of the shortfall reflects unresolved V genes, and no reason is known for the rest. The sample includes roughly 570,000 clones, with roughly 98% observed a single time. Of the sample, approximately 0.3% falls within the top ten clones. CD8 naive samples were obtained by positive selection for CCR7 among CD45RO-negative cells, yielding a CD45RA+CCR7+ population from which TemRA cells were excluded. Sequenced material: naive CD8+ T cells sorted from blood. The cell subset or site label on this specimen signifies: CD45RA+CCR7+. The receptors originated from a man aged 30-40 years in good health.

This clone has only one observation. This CDR3 is CASSWTFPSSYNEQFF. The CDR3 nucleotides are TGTGCCAGCAGCTGGACTTTCCCGAGCTCCTACAATGAGCAGTTCTTC. The V call is TRBV7-9, the J call TRBJ2-1, with TRBD2 as a possible D gene (5 bases). In germline, CDR1 is SEHNR, CDR2 FQNEAQ (reference sequence). The CDR3 totals 16 residues. The V gene lost 4 bases and the J gene lost 0 bases, with 13 bases spanning the gap. Based on the CDR3 plus reference TRBV7-9 and TRBJ2-1, the full variable domain is DTGVSQNPRHKITKRGQNVTFRCDPISEHNRLYWYRQTLGQGPEFLTYFQNEAQLEKSRLLSDRFSAERPKGSFSTLEIQRTEQGDSAMYLCASSWTFPSSYNEQFFGPGTRLTVL.

This clone appeared a single time. The V call is TRBV27, the J call TRBJ2-7, with a weak D call TRBD2 (6 bases). V lost 11 bases, J lost 3 bases, and 14 bases lay in between. CDR3 length equals 12 residues. Per the germline V gene, CDR1 is MNHEY and CDR2 is SMNVEV (reference sequence). The CDR3 DNA reads as TGTGCCTTGCGAACTAGCTACTACGAGCAGTACTTC. The encoded protein is CALRTSYYEQYF.

In DNA, the CDR3 is TGTGCCAGCAGCGCTACAGACAGGGAGCAGTACTTC. This translates into CASSATDREQYF. This chain joins TRBV9 and TRBJ2-7; a possible D gene is TRBD1 (6 bases). Germline CDR1 is SGDLS and CDR2 is YYNGEE. The V end was cut by 3 bases, the J end by 7 bases, with 11 bases between. The CDR3 has 12 residues.

This chain connects TRBV28 to TRBJ2-3; D unresolved. V dropped 10 bases and J dropped 4 bases, with 12 bases sitting between them. Germline V CDR1 and CDR2: MDHEN, SYDVKM. The CDR3 runs 12 residues. CDR3 coding DNA: TGTGCCACTAGTAGGGTTGCAGATACGCAGTATTTT. Translation: CATSRVADTQYF.

V and J are TRBV5-1 and TRBJ1-1; D unclear. CDR1 is SGHRS and CDR2 is YFSETQ in the germline V gene. Trimming removed 0 bases from V and 5 bases from J, with 11 bases in between. This CDR3 region has 14 residues. CDR3 region: CASSLAVGRTEAFF. CDR3 sequence (DNA): TGCGCCAGCAGCTTGGCCGTGGGTCGGACTGAAGCTTTCTTT.

V is TRBV5-1 and J is TRBJ2-1; TRBD1 aligns across 7 bases. The CDR3 runs 15 residues. CDR1 is SGHRS and CDR2 is YFSETQ in the germline V gene. With 4 bases clipped from V and 4 bases from J, the junction kept 8 bases outside the gene matches. The CDR3 nucleotides are TGCGCCAGCAGCAGGGGGACAGAATCTTACAATGAGCAGTTCTTC. Translating it yields CASSRGTESYNEQFF.

This clone has just a few counts. V gene TRBV9 combines with J gene TRBJ2-7, with D perhaps given as TRBD1 or TRBD2 (6 bases each). With 0 bases removed from V and 7 bases from J, the gap between germline ends came to 11 bases. The CDR3 runs 13 residues. CDR1 and CDR2 (germline): SGDLS, YYNGEE. For the CDR3, the DNA is TGTGCCAGCAGCGTAGACGGGGGCTGGGAGCAGTACTTC. Translation gives CASSVDGGWEQYF.

The chain uses TRBV7-9 and TRBJ1-2; TRBD1 is a possible D gene (5 bases). This CDR3 contains 15 residues. V was trimmed by 4 bases and J by 8 bases, leaving 20 bases between them. Germline V lookup: CDR1 SEHNR, CDR2 FQNEAQ (reference sequence). For the CDR3, the DNA is TGTGCCAGCAGCTCGGGGACCTCGCTTACTATGGGCTACACCTTC. It yields the protein CASSSGTSLTMGYTF.

The gene calls are TRBV5-1 and TRBJ2-3; D uncertain. The V and J ends lost 3 bases and 2 bases respectively, with 1 base between them. The CDR3 spans 11 residues. CDR1 and CDR2 from the germline V gene are SGHRS and YFSETQ. Here the CDR3 reads CASSYTDTQYF. The CDR3 DNA reads TGCGCCAGCAGCTACACAGATACGCAGTATTTT. Variable domain in full (rest from reference TRBV5-1 and TRBJ2-3): KAGVTQTPRYLIKTRGQQVTLSCSPISGHRSVSWYQQTPGQGLQFLFEYFSETQRNKGNFPGRFSGRQFSNSRSEMNVSTLELGDSALYLCASSYTDTQYFGPGTRLTVL.

This chain connects TRBV25-1 to TRBJ1-1; possible D gene TRBD1, 5 bases. CDR3 size: 13 residues. V lost 3 bases, J lost 0 bases, and 5 bases lay in between. Germline V gene data show CDR1 as MGHDK and CDR2 as SYGVNS. This CDR3 reads CASSETVNTEAFF. CDR3 sequence (DNA): TGTGCCAGCAGTGAGACAGTGAACACTGAAGCTTTCTTT.

The chain's CDR3 is CASSNGVPGGDRNTEAFF. The CDR3 nucleotides read TGTGCCAGCAGCAATGGGGTACCCGGGGGGGACAGGAACACTGAAGCTTTCTTT. V gene TRBV7-9 combines with J gene TRBJ1-1, with 7 bases identical to TRBD1. The germline CDR1 and CDR2 sequences are SEHNR and FQNEAQ (reference sequence). The CDR3 length is 18 residues. Trimming cost V 5 bases and J 1 base; bases outside gene matches: 16.

This sequence joins TRBV4-3 and TRBJ2-7; TRBD2 matches at 7 bases. Germline assignment: CDR1 LGHNA and CDR2 YSLEER. The CDR3 loop spans 15 amino acids. The trim removed 4 bases at V and 1 base at J, leaving 7 bases unmatched. The CDR3 protein is CASSPFGGSSYEQYF. The CDR3 DNA follows: TGCGCCAGCAGCCCCTTCGGCGGGAGTTCCTACGAGCAGTACTTC.

The chain is built from TRBV7-8 and TRBJ2-1; D may be TRBD2 (7 bases). The germline V gene encodes CDR1 SGHVS and CDR2 FQNEAQ. The CDR3 runs 17 residues. V gave up 5 bases and J gave up 5 bases, with 22 bases separating them. CDR3 sequence: CASSPLAGRGADNEQFF. The CDR3, as DNA: TGTGCCAGCAGCCCTTTAGCGGGTAGGGGGGCTGACAATGAGCAGTTCTTC.

This clone was recorded many times. Other DNA sequences of this sample code for an identical CDR3. The chain is built from TRBV2 and TRBJ2-7; D remains unclear. Trimming removed 4 bases at V and 3 bases at J, with 1 base between. The CDR3 length is 10 residues. The germline V gene has CDR1 SNHLY and CDR2 FYNNEI. CDR3 sequence reads: CASSGYEQYF. Written as DNA, the CDR3 is TGTGCCAGCAGTGGCTACGAGCAGTACTTC.

The V and J genes are TRBV13 and TRBJ2-1; a possible D gene is TRBD2 (6 bases). The CDR3 has 14 residues. V lost 5 bases to trimming and J lost 6 bases, with 14 bases between them. Germline V gives CDR1 PRHDT, CDR2 FYEKMQ (reference sequence). This CDR3 reads CASSPVREINEQFF. DNA of the CDR3: TGTGCCAGCAGCCCTGTTCGGGAGATCAATGAGCAGTTCTTC. Drawing the rest from reference TRBV13 and TRBJ2-1, the complete variable domain is AAGVIQSPRHLIKEKRETATLKCYPIPRHDTVYWYQQGPGQDPQFLISFYEKMQSDKGSIPDRFSAQQFSDYHSELNMSSLELGDSALYFCASSPVREINEQFFGPGTRLTVL.

Concerning this clone: Different DNA sequences within this sample yield the same CDR3. The genes are TRBV7-9 and TRBJ2-7, with D uncertain. The germline gives CDR1 SEHNR, CDR2 FQNEAQ (reference sequence). Deletions cut 3 bases from V and 4 bases from J, with 10 bases between. This CDR3 region has 13 residues. The CDR3 coding sequence is TGTGCCAGCAGCTTGGAATCCGCATACGAGCAGTACTTC. Its translation: CASSLESAYEQYF.

The sample holds a few counts of this clone. Other DNA sequences in this specimen translate into the identical CDR3. This chain joins TRBV27 and TRBJ2-1; D is undetermined. Germline V lookup: CDR1 MNHEY, CDR2 SMNVEV (reference sequence). The ends were cut back, 2 bases at V and 1 base at J, with 3 bases in the middle. The CDR3 extends over 13 amino acids. CDR3 bases: TGTGCCAGCAGTTTAAGTTCCTACAATGAGCAGTTCTTC. Its translation is CASSLSSYNEQFF.

The V gene is TRBV28, the J gene TRBJ2-7, with a tentative D call TRBD1 (6 bases). V was clipped by 5 bases and J by 3 bases, with 11 bases between them. This CDR3 has 13 residues. Germline CDR1 reads MDHEN; CDR2 reads SYDVKM. The CDR3 DNA reads TGTGCCAGCAGTCCGGGACACGTCTACGAGCAGTACTTC. This sequence encodes CASSPGHVYEQYF.

The chain employs TRBV11-2 and TRBJ2-7; 10 bases fit TRBD2. This CDR3 is 15 amino acids long. J gave up 0 bases and V 7 bases, and 6 bases lay outside the gene matches. Per the germline V gene, CDR1 is SGHAT and CDR2 is FQNNGV. The CDR3 region is CASTLTSGNSYEQYF. The DNA for the CDR3 is TGTGCCAGCACCCTTACTAGCGGGAACTCCTACGAGCAGTACTTC. Full variable domain (remainder filled in from reference TRBV11-2 and TRBJ2-7): EAGVAQSPRYKIIEKRQSVAFWCNPISGHATLYWYQQILGQGPKLLIQFQNNGVVDDSQLPKDRFSAERLKGVDSTLKIQPAKLEDSAVYLCASTLTSGNSYEQYFGPGTRLTVT.

The chain links TRBV5-1 to TRBJ2-5; D remains unclear. V lost 4 bases and J 4 bases, leaving 2 bases between the germline ends. The CDR3 is made up of 10 amino acids. CDR1 and CDR2 (germline): SGHRS, YFSETQ. The CDR3 nucleotides read TGCGCCAGCAGCGGAGAGACCCAGTACTTC. Translated: CASSGETQYF.

The chain links TRBV7-8 to TRBJ2-3, with 8 bases aligning to TRBD1. The CDR3 covers 18 residues. Germline lookup yields CDR1 SGHVS and CDR2 FQNEAQ. V lost 4 bases and J lost 1; bases outside the gene matches: 13. CDR3 sequence (DNA): TGTGCCAGCAGCTCGACCAGGCCAGAGACAGGGGGCACAGATACGCAGTATTTT. It specifies CASSSTRPETGGTDTQYF.

This chain connects TRBV5-1 to TRBJ2-1; 10 nucleotides line up with TRBD2. Germline values: CDR1 SGHRS, CDR2 YFSETQ. Trimming at V came to 2 bases and at J to 8 bases, leaving 7 bases not matched to a gene. There are 15 residues in the CDR3. In nucleotides, the CDR3 is TGCGCCAGCAGCTTTGGTAGCGGGAGGTTCTATGAGCAGTTCTTC. This gives the protein CASSFGSGRFYEQFF.

The genes are TRBV28 and TRBJ2-7, with 9 positions matching TRBD1. Germline CDR1 MDHEN, CDR2 SYDVKM. CDR3 length equals 14 residues. J was trimmed by 5 bases and V by 5 bases; bases with no gene match: 7. The CDR3 sequence is CASSLGQGPNEQYF. CDR3 DNA sequence: TGTGCCAGCAGTCTCGGACAGGGGCCCAACGAGCAGTACTTC.

The chain employs TRBV6-1 and TRBJ2-1; 8 bases are a match to TRBD2. Germline trimming cut 4 bases from V and 12 bases from J; bases unmatched to any gene: 8. This CDR3 comprises 13 residues. Germline V lookup: CDR1 MNHNS, CDR2 SASEGT. This CDR3 is CASSVWEGTRQFF. As DNA, the CDR3 is TGTGCCAGCAGTGTGTGGGAGGGGACTAGGCAGTTCTTC.

This chain links TRBV14 with TRBJ2-2; TRBD1 matches 7 bases. The junction had 11 bases not matched to a gene; V was cut back by 1 base and J by 6 bases. This CDR3 is 17 amino acids long. Germline-derived CDR1 and CDR2 are SGHDN and FVKESK. The CDR3 sequence is CASSQARHRGIAGELFF. The CDR3 DNA reads as TGTGCCAGCAGCCAAGCCCGACACAGGGGAATTGCCGGGGAGCTGTTTTTT.

This clone has just one count. The genes are TRBV7-9 and TRBJ1-2; no clear D. The ends were cut back, 1 base at V and 8 bases at J, with 11 bases in the middle. The CDR3 spans 13 residues. Germline lookup yields CDR1 SEHNR and CDR2 FQNEAQ (reference sequence). CDR3 nucleotides: TGTGCCAGCAGCTTAGTTATCGGAGGAGGCTACACCTTC. Translating it yields CASSLVIGGGYTF.

This chain links TRBV10-3 with TRBJ1-3; 7 positions agree with TRBD1. Trimming took 5 bases from V and 7 from J; bases not matched to a gene: 5. Germline V CDR1 and CDR2: ENHRY, SYGVKD. This CDR3 is 13 amino acids long. The CDR3 region is CAISTGVRNTIYF. The CDR3 nucleotides are TGTGCCATCAGTACAGGGGTTCGGAACACCATATATTTT.